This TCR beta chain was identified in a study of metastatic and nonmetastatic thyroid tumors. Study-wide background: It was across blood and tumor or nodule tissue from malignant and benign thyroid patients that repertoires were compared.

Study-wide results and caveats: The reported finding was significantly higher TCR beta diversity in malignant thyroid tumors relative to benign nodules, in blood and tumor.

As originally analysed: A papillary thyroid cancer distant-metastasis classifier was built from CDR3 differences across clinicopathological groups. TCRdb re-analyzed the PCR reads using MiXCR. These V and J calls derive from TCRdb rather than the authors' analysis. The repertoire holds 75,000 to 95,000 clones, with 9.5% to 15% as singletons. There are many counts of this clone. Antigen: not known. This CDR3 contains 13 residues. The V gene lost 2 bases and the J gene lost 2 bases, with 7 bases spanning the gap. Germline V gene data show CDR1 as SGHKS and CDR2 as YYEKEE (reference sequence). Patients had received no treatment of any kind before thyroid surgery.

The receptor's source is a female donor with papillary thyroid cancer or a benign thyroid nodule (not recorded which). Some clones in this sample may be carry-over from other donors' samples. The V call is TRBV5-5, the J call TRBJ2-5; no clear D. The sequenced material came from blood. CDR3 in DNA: TGTGCCAGCAGCTTTGGCAGTCAAGAGACCCAGTACTTC. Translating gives CASSFGSQETQYF.